The clone carrying this T cell receptor (beta chain) occurred a few times. This sample was taken from a study of technical replicates of blood from a handful of donors. The repertoire was sequenced with immunoSEQ multiplex PCR; TCRdb's copy has only in-frame clones and lacks some. The profile shows under 95,000 clones, about nine tenths of them singletons. Material: T cells isolated from PBMCs. The clonotype originates from a human donor in good health. Some clones in this sample may be carry-over from other donors' samples.

CDR3: CASTTGQDPYNEQFF. The CDR3 bases are TGTGCCAGCACTACGGGACAGGATCCCTACAATGAGCAGTTCTTC. The V call is TRBV6-1, the J call TRBJ2-1; the match to TRBD1 covers 8 bases. Germline CDR1 reads MNHNS; CDR2 reads SASEGT. V was clipped by 7 bases and J by 2 bases; unmatched bases: 7. The CDR3 has 15 amino acids.